The 14 T cell receptor beta chains below were found in one sample sequenced in a study of blood T cell repertoires in COVID-19. TCRdb's copy holds only in-frame clones and misses some; the assay was immunoSEQ multiplex PCR. The table has some 300,000 clones, roughly 90% seen once. Specimen: peripheral blood. The source is an older woman with COVID-19, enrolled during active disease.

This clone was observed a single time. The chain joins TRBV5-6 to TRBJ2-5, with D perhaps matching TRBD1 (5 bases). Trimming took 7 bases from V and 5 from J, leaving 12 bases between them. Germline CDR1 SGHDT, CDR2 YYEEEE. The CDR3 runs to 12 residues. The CDR3 nucleotides read TGTGCCAGCTCTGGGGCAGGGGAGACCCAGTACTTC. It specifies CASSGAGETQYF.

The genes are TRBV15 and TRBJ2-3; D uncertain. V shed 3 bases and J shed 1 base, with 11 bases lying between them. Germline V gene lookup returns CDR1 LNHNV and CDR2 YYDKDF (reference sequence). The CDR3 has 15 amino acids. DNA of the CDR3: TGTGCCACCAGCAGGGCACCCCGGGGCACAGATACGCAGTATTTT. Translated, it gives CATSRAPRGTDTQYF.

The chain has TRBV30 and TRBJ1-6, with a tentative D call TRBD1 (6 bases). The CDR3 length is 11 residues. Trimming removed 5 bases at V and 15 bases at J, with 14 bases between. Germline V lookup: CDR1 GTSNPN, CDR2 SVGIG (reference sequence). The CDR3 loop reads CAWWDTQHLHF. The CDR3 nucleotides read TGTGCCTGGTGGGACACCCAGCACCTCCACTTT.

The chain is built from TRBV18 and TRBJ1-2; 7 bases are a match to TRBD1. Trimming cost V 6 bases and J 4 bases; bases outside gene matches: 2. This CDR3 is built from 12 residues. Germline CDR1 is KGHSH and CDR2 is LQKENI. CDR3 in amino acids: CASSSGGYGYTF. In DNA form, the CDR3 reads TGTGCCAGCTCCTCAGGGGGCTATGGCTACACCTTC.

The chain has TRBV29-1 and TRBJ1-1; 11 positions agree with TRBD1. The CDR3 loop spans 16 amino acids. CDR1 is SQVTM and CDR2 is ANQGSEA in the germline V gene. V lost 5 bases to trimming and J lost 0 bases; unmatched junction nucleotides: 8. In DNA, the CDR3 is TGCAGCGTTTTTGGGACAGGGGGATCGGTGAACACTGAAGCTTTCTTT. It yields the protein CSVFGTGGSVNTEAFF.

J is TRBJ2-1 and V is TRBV27; a possible D gene is TRBD2 (6 bases). The CDR3 runs 16 residues. In germline, CDR1 is MNHEY, CDR2 SMNVEV (reference sequence). Trimming cost V 4 bases and J 0 bases, with 13 bases left between them. The CDR3, as DNA: TGTGCCAGCAGTTCCAGTAGCGGAATCTCCTACAATGAGCAGTTCTTC. It specifies CASSSSSGISYNEQFF.

The count of this clone is one. This chain uses TRBV9 with TRBJ1-1; the D gene is possibly TRBD1 (5 bases). The V gene's germline CDR1 is SGDLS and CDR2 YYNGEE. Trimming cost V 2 bases and J 2 bases, with 13 bases left between them. The CDR3 loop spans 15 amino acids. The CDR3 loop reads CASSVRTQGNTEAFF. CDR3 in DNA: TGTGCCAGCAGCGTGAGGACACAAGGAAACACTGAAGCTTTCTTT.

The chain joins TRBV5-1 to TRBJ2-5, with 12 positions matching TRBD2. The V gene end was trimmed by 1 base and the J gene end by 2 bases; junction bases not matched to a gene: 3. The length of the CDR3 is 16 residues. The germline gives CDR1 SGHRS, CDR2 YFSETQ. The CDR3 region has the DNA TGCGCCAGCAGCTTGTCACTAGCGGGGGGTCAAGAGACCCAGTACTTC. It is translated as CASSLSLAGGQETQYF.

This clone was seen only a few times. The chain recombines TRBV9 with TRBJ1-2; 7 bases map to TRBD1. Germline V gives CDR1 SGDLS, CDR2 YYNGEE. V trimming: 2 bases; J trimming: 8 bases; junction bases outside the gene matches: 6. This CDR3 spans 13 amino acids. DNA for the CDR3: TGTGCCAGCAGCGTGGCAGGGGGAGGAGGCTACACCTTC. Encoded protein: CASSVAGGGGYTF.

This clone was seen a single time. This rearrangement joins TRBV19 to TRBJ2-2; unclear D gene. In germline, CDR1 is LNHDA, CDR2 SQIVND (reference sequence). This CDR3 has 14 residues. Between the trimmed V and J ends, which lost 3 bases and 2 bases, there was a span of 7 bases. The CDR3 reads CASSIRVNTGELFF. The CDR3, as DNA: TGTGCCAGTAGTATTCGGGTAAACACCGGGGAGCTGTTTTTT.

In this sample, this clone turned up once. Other DNA sequences in the sample encode the same CDR3. The chain joins TRBV5-1 to TRBJ2-5, with 8 positions matching TRBD2. V shed 4 bases, J shed 2 bases, and the junction held 7 bases outside the gene matches. The germline gives CDR1 SGHRS, CDR2 YFSETQ. The CDR3 is made up of 15 amino acids. As DNA, the CDR3 is TGCGCCAGCAGCCCGGGAGGGGGGGGGCAAGAGACCCAGTACTTC. Amino acids: CASSPGGGGQETQYF.

In its sample, this clone was seen once. The V gene is TRBV10-1, the J gene TRBJ2-3; 8 bases map to TRBD1. With 3 bases clipped from V and 4 bases from J, the junction kept 6 bases outside the gene matches. The CDR3 consists of 15 residues. CDR1 and CDR2 from the germline V gene are WNHNN and SYGVQD (reference sequence). CDR3 loop: CASSDSTGVADTQYF. CDR3 DNA: TGCGCCAGCAGTGACTCGACAGGGGTGGCAGATACGCAGTATTTT.

This clone was seen only once. J is TRBJ1-5 and V is TRBV28; maybe TRBD1 (5 bases). Germline loops: CDR1 MDHEN, CDR2 SYDVKM. V shed 3 bases and J shed 0 bases, with 12 bases lying between them. The CDR3 has 16 amino acids. In DNA, the CDR3 is TGTGCCAGCAGTTTTTCGGGGGTTGGTAGCAATCAGCCCCAGCATTTT. Amino acid sequence: CASSFSGVGSNQPQHF.

This chain links TRBV4-3 with TRBJ2-2; D possibly corresponds to TRBD1 (6 bases). Germline V gene lookup returns CDR1 LGHNA and CDR2 YSLEER. The V end was cut by 5 bases, the J end by 3 bases, with 13 bases between. The CDR3 contains 15 residues. The CDR3 bases are TGCGCCAGCAGCTTGAAACAGGGAGACACCGGGGAGCTGTTTTTT. Translating it yields CASSLKQGDTGELFF.